This TCR beta chain was sequenced during a study of neoadjuvant anti-PD-1 for oral cavity cancer (dated by TCRdb to the early 2020s). With respect to the entire study: Before curative-intent surgical resection, most patients were given three to four biweekly doses of nivolumab at 3 mg/kg. Patients without progression received a fourth nivolumab dose around day 43 and underwent definitive surgical resection on days 50-56. Under RECIST 1.1, a patient counted as a responder if showing complete response, partial response or stable disease, and as a non-responder if showing progression. The parent correlative cohort included around twelve patients, with an approximately 32% response rate. Overall results and qualifications from the work: The TCR analyses had only three patients in each response group, and the authors called for validation in larger cohorts. A higher pretreatment blood Treg/Th17 ratio correlated with both higher pretreatment blood TCRbeta clonality and lower post-treatment tumor TCRbeta clonality. Within PBMCs, T cell clonality (Gini index) was significantly higher in non-responders than responders after neoadjuvant nivolumab.

The meaning of the sample's time point label: before neoadjuvant nivolumab. None of the patients had received prior systemic or radiation treatment, and all were newly diagnosed with stage II-IVA oral cavity squamous cell carcinoma. Everyone in the cohort had locally advanced, HPV-negative oral cavity squamous cell carcinoma. Peripheral blood mononuclear cells were analyzed directly, without maintenance or expansion in culture. Samples were obtained from a longitudinal correlative study of a single-arm phase II trial of neoadjuvant nivolumab in oral cavity squamous cell carcinoma. Genomic DNA-based TCRbeta sequencing was performed on subject-matched pre- and post-treatment PBMCs and tumors from three responders and three non-responders. Peripheral blood mononuclear cells were collected before nivolumab treatment and again after treatment, at the time of surgery. The Maxwell RSC DNA from Cells kit was used to isolate genomic DNA from PBMCs.

This clone has just a few counts. Its specific antigen is unknown. No quality values exist for individual bases; no much larger clone is one base distant. For deep sequencing, PBMC libraries mostly used 400 to 500 ng of input genomic DNA, with six replicates for each sample. The immunoSEQ hsTCRbeta kit was used to prepare TCRbeta libraries, following the manufacturer's instructions. Sequencing of the completed libraries took place using an Illumina NovaSeq 6000 S4 flow cell after they had been pooled to 3 nM. Per the source publication's procedure: The immunoSEQ Analyzer handled quality control and preprocessing of the raw data. The analysis was restricted to productive rearrangements, with each unique CDR3 amino acid sequence defining a clonotype. Repertoire clonality was estimated as the Gini-Simpson index, which was calculated using the R package tcR. Gini indices were compared with Student's t test, and associations with tumor size change were assessed by Pearson correlation. TCRdb mirrors the immuneACCESS table, restricted to in-frame sequences. Some clones are absent from its copies; in checked studies, under half trace to an unresolved V gene, and the reason for the others is unknown. The V and J calls and the clone size are those of that table, but D and trimming were determined from the DNA. The sample has 15,000 to 20,000 clones on record, around 72% of them singletons. Clones ranked in the top ten supply about 2.4% of the sample.

Between the V and J ends, shortened by 3 bases and 0 bases respectively, the junction contains 9 bases. The CDR3 spans 15 residues, from the cysteine through the phenylalanine. Here the CDR3 DNA is all that survives: 45 bases in frame from base 1. The germline V gene encodes CDR1 LNHDA and CDR2 SQIVND (reference sequence). Recombination joined TRBV19 with TRBJ1-3, with no confident D gene call. This clonotype was obtained from a person aged 40 to 85 with oral cavity squamous cell carcinoma. The sample was PBMCs, taken before nivolumab (anti-PD-1) treatment. The nucleotide sequence reads as follows: TGTGCCAGTAGTATGACGGATCACTCTGGAAACACCATATATTTT. Translated, this is CASSMTDHSGNTIYF.